The table lists the clone carrying this T cell receptor (beta chain) with many counts. Its matching antigen is unknown. These data are taken from a study of naive and memory T cell subsets. Study-level results: Naive repertoires, especially CD8, held a few larger clonotypes, possibly memory cells re-expressing CD45RA. Diversity fell and Gini index rose from naive through CM, EM, EMRA. TCR abundance followed a power law differing between naive and memory subsets. A clonotype means one alpha or beta sequence, not an alpha/beta pair. In naive cells, over 90% of TCR sequences were seen only once.

The beta constant-region primer was an equimolar mix of two oligonucleotides covering TRBC1 and TRBC2. The ligated cDNA underwent four PCR rounds using SP2 and nested alpha and beta constant-region primers. TCRdb re-analysed the UMI-ligation and nested PCR reads in MiXCR, keeping a single row per CDR3 protein. The sample lists about 90,000 distinct CDR3 sequences, approximately 10% occurring once. The CDR3 loop spans 16 amino acids. With V trimmed by 6 bases and J by 3 bases, 9 bases remained unmatched. The sequence was obtained from a human donor in good health. The sample taken for sequencing was naive CD4+ T cells from blood. The chain combines TRBV12-3 or TRBV12-4 with TRBJ2-3; 10 bases are shared with TRBD1. CDR3 DNA sequence: TGTGCCAGCAGCCACCGACAGGGGGCGAATACAGATACGCAGTATTTT. This codes for CASSHRQGANTDTQYF.